Sequencing of this T cell receptor (beta chain) was carried out in a study of blood T cell repertoires in COVID-19 (dated by TCRdb to about 2020). The study in broad terms: Samples from collaborators originated in the United States, Italy and Spain and spanned both the acute and convalescent phases of COVID-19. Where available, HLA class I and class II types were obtained from metadata supplied by the sample provider rather than from assay-based typing. Deeply sampled blood TCRbeta repertoires from subjects exposed to, actively infected with, or recovered from COVID-19 were included in the dataset. The repertoires were made available in a free public database intended to serve as a resource for research on the immune response to SARS-CoV-2. The prospective study material was composed of cDNA or gDNA derived from T cells, B-cell-depleted T cells, or PBMCs. The sample metadata nearly always contained a de-identified subject ID, COVID-19 status, age in years and sex. The samples were drawn from the first 160 participants of the ongoing ImmuneRACE study and from under 1,500 subjects provided by 6 global collaborators.

The paper as a whole reports these results and caveats: Clinical and demographic metadata were provided uncurated, with the amount varying by source and participant.

Each collaborating institution followed its own protocols to collect whole blood in K2EDTA tubes. For TCRbeta analysis, collaborator samples were shipped as frozen whole blood, as isolated PBMCs, or as DNA extracted from either sample type. TCRbeta CDR3 regions were amplified from genomic DNA using the immunoSEQ Assay, a bias-controlled multiplex PCR. In the authors' own workflow: Within the assay, amplification of reference gene primers was used to estimate how many nucleated cells each sample contained. Sequence reads were collapsed and filtered to measure the absolute abundance of every unique TCRbeta CDR3 rearrangement. For each sample, productive Simpson clonality was calculated as the square root of Simpson's diversity index across productive rearrangements. TCRdb obtained this table from immuneACCESS and retained in-frame rearrangements with V and J assigned. These tables miss some clones; where compared with another copy, unresolved V genes account for less than half of the shortfall, and the remainder is unexplained. Clone size and the V and J calls come from that table; the DNA yielded D and trimming. A total of over 95,000 clones appear in this sample, roughly 76% of them only once. The ten largest clonotypes hold 10% of the sample.

With regard to this clone: Its target antigen remains unknown. Qualities for individual bases were not recorded, and no much larger clone is one base off.

From V the trimming removes 4 bases and from J it removes 5 bases, while the gene matches leave 6 bases of the junction unaccounted for. Reading from cysteine to phenylalanine, the CDR3 counts 15 amino acids. The only DNA kept is the CDR3, 45 bases in frame from the first base. The germline V gene sets CDR1 to MNHEY and CDR2 to SVGEGT. Rearrangement joined TRBV6-2 or TRBV6-3 to TRBJ2-7; TRBD2 agrees with 12 junctional bases. This clonotype was sampled from a human donor in a cohort sampled during active COVID-19. Sequenced sample: peripheral blood. The DNA sequence is given as TGTGCCAGCAGTTGGGGACTAGCGGGTATCCACGAGCAGTACTTC. This yields the protein CASSWGLAGIHEQYF.